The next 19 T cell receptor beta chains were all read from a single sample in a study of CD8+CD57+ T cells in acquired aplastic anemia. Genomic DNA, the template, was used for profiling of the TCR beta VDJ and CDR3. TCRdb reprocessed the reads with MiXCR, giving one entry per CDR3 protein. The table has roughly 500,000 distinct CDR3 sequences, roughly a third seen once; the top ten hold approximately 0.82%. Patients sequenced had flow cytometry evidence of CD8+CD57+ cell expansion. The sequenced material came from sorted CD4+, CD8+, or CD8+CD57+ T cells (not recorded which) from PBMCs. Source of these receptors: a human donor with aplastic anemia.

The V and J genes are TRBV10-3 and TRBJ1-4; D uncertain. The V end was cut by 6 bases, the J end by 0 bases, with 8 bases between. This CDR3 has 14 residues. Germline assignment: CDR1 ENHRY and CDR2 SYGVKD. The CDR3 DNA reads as TGTGCCATCAGGATAATTACAACTAATGAAAAACTGTTTTTT. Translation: CAIRIITTNEKLFF.

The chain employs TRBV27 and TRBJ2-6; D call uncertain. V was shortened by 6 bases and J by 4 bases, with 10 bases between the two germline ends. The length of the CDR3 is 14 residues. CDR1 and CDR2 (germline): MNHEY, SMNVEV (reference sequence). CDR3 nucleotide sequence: TGTGCCAGCAGCCGGTACGACGGGGCCAACGTCCTGACTTTC. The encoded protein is CASSRYDGANVLTF.

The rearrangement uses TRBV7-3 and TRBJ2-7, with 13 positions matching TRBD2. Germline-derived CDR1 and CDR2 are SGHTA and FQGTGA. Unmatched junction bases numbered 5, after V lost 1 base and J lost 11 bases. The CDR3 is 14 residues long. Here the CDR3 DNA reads TGTGCCAGCAGCTTAATCGGACTAGCGGGAGTTGAGTACTTC. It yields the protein CASSLIGLAGVEYF.

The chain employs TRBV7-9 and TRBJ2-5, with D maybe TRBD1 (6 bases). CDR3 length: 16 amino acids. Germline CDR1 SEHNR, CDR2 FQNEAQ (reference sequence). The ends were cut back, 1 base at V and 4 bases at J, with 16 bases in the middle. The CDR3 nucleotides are TGTGCCAGCAGCTTAGTGGCAGGGGTTCGGGGAGAGACCCAGTACTTC. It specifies CASSLVAGVRGETQYF.

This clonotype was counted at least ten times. CDR3 coding DNA: TGTGCCATAGGGACAGGGTCGGATTCACCCCTCCACTTT. Its translation: CAIGTGSDSPLHF. The chain carries TRBV10-3 and TRBJ1-6, with 9 bases matching TRBD1. The CDR3 covers 13 residues. In germline, CDR1 is ENHRY, CDR2 SYGVKD. Trimming took 9 bases from V and 8 from J; bases not matched to a gene: 5.

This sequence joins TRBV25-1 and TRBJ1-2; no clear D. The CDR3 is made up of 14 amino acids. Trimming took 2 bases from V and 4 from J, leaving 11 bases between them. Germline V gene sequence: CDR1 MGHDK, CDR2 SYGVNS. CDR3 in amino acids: CASSEMGVGYGYTF. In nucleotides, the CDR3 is TGTGCCAGCAGTGAAATGGGAGTCGGCTATGGCTACACCTTC.

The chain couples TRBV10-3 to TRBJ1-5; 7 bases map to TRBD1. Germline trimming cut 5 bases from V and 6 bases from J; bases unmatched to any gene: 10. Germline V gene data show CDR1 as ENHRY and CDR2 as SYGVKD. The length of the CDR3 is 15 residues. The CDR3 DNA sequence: TGTGCCATCAGTTTACCAGGGGGGCATGGTCAGCCCCAGCATTTT. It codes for CAISLPGGHGQPQHF.

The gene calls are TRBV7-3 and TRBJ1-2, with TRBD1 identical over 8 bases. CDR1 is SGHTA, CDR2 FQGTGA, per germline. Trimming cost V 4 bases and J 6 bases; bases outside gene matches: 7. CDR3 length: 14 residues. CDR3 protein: CASSSQDRGHGYTF. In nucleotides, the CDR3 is TGTGCCAGCAGCTCACAAGACAGGGGCCATGGCTACACCTTC.

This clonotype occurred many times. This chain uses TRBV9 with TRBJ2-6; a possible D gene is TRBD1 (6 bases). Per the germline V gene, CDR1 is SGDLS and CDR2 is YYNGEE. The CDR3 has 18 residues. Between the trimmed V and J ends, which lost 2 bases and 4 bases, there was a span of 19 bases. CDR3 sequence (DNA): TGTGCCAGCAGCGTGACTATTTTTGGGGGCGTAGGGGCCAACGTCCTGACTTTC. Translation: CASSVTIFGGVGANVLTF.

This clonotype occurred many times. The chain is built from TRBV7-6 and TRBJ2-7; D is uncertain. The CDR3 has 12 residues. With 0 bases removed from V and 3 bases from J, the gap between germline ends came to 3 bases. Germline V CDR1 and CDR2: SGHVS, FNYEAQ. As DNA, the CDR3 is TGTGCCAGCAGCTTAGCCGACTACGAGCAGTACTTC. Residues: CASSLADYEQYF.

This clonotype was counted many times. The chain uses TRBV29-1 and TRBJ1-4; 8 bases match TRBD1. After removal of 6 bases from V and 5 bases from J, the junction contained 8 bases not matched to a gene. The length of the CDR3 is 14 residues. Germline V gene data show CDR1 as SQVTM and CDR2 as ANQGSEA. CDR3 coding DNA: TGCAGCGTCGCCCGGACAGGGATGAATGAAAAACTGTTTTTT. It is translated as CSVARTGMNEKLFF.

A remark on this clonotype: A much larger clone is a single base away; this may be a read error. The CDR3 DNA reads TGTGCCAGCAGCGCAGGGCGGTACGCCCTGGAAGGCTACACCTTC. It codes for CASSAGRYALEGYTF. The chain links TRBV9 to TRBJ1-2; the D gene is possibly TRBD1 (5 bases). CDR1 is SGDLS, CDR2 YYNGEE, per germline. V lost 3 bases and J lost 8, with 20 bases in between. There are 15 residues in the CDR3.

DNA for the CDR3: TGTGCCAGCAGCGTTGAGGGAGTGGGCACCGGGGAGCTGTTTTTT. Translated: CASSVEGVGTGELFF. V gene TRBV9 combines with J gene TRBJ2-2; TRBD2 is a possible D gene (5 bases). V lost 2 bases to trimming and J lost 4 bases, with 12 bases between them. CDR1 and CDR2 from the germline V gene are SGDLS and YYNGEE. The CDR3 spans 15 residues.

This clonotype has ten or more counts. The CDR3 spells CASSPTGVRNSPLHF. The CDR3 DNA reads as TGTGCCAGCAGCCCAACAGGGGTTAGAAATTCACCCCTCCACTTT. V is TRBV7-8 and J is TRBJ1-6, with TRBD1 matching 7 bases. The CDR3 covers 15 residues. Losses at the gene ends were 5 bases for V and 7 bases for J; bases not matched to a gene: 8. Germline CDR1 reads SGHVS; CDR2 reads FQNEAQ. Together with reference TRBV7-8 and TRBJ1-6, the CDR3 gives the full variable domain: GAGVSQSPRYKVAKRGQDVALRCDPISGHVSLFWYQQALGQGPEFLTYFQNEAQLDKSGLPSDRFFAERPEGSVSTLKIQRTQQEDSAVYLCASSPTGVRNSPLHFGNGTRLTVT.

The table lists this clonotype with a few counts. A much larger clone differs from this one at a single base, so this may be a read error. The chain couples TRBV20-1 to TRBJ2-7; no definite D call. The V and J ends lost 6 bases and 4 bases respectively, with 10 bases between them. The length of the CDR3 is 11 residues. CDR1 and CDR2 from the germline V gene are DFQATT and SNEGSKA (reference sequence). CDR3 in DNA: TGCAGTGCGAGTCAGCGTTACGAGCAGTACTTC. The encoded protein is CSASQRYEQYF.

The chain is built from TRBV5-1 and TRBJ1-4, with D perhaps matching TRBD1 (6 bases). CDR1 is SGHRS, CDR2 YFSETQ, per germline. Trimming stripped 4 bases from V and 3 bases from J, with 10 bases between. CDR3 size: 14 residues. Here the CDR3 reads CASSPDSSNEKLFF. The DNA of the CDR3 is TGCGCCAGCAGCCCGGACAGCTCTAATGAAAAACTGTTTTTT. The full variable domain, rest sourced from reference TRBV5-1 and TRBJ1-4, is KAGVTQTPRYLIKTRGQQVTLSCSPISGHRSVSWYQQTPGQGLQFLFEYFSETQRNKGNFPGRFSGRQFSNSRSEMNVSTLELGDSALYLCASSPDSSNEKLFFGSGTQLSVL.

The CDR3 sequence is CSVTWGRETQYF. DNA of the CDR3: TGCAGCGTGACGTGGGGAAGGGAGACCCAGTACTTC. The chain recombines TRBV29-1 with TRBJ2-5; unclear D gene. Germline V gives CDR1 SQVTM, CDR2 ANQGSEA. CDR3 length: 12 residues. Deletions cut 6 bases from V and 5 bases from J, with 13 bases between.

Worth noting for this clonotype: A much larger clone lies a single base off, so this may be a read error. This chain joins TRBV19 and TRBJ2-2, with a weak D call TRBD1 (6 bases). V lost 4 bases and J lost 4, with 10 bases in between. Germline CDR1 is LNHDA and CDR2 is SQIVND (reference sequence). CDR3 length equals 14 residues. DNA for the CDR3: TGTGCCAGTAGTACCCAGGGGCTCACCGGGGAGCTGTTTTTT. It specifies CASSTQGLTGELFF.

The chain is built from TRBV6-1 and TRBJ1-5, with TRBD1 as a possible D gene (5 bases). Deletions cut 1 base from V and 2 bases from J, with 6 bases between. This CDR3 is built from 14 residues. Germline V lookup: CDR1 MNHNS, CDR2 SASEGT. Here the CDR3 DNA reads TGTGCCAGCAGTGAAGTGGGGGGCAATCAGCCCCAGCATTTT. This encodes CASSEVGGNQPQHF.